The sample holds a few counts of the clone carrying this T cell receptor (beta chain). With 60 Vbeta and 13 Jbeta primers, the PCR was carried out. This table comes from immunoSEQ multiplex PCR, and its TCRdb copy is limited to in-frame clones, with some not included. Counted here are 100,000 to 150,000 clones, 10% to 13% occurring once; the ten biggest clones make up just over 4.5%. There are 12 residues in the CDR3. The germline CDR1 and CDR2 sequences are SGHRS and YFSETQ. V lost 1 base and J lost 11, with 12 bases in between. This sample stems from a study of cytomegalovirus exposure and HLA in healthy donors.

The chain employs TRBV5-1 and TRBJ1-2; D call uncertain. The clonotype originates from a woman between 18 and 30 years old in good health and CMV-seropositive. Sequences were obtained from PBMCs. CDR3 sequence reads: CASSLNQEGYTF. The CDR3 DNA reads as TGCGCCAGCAGCTTGAACCAGGAGGGTTACACCTTC.